The TCR beta chain under discussion was sequenced for a study of cytomegalovirus exposure and HLA in healthy donors. Overall study results and limits: Fewer N-insertions than the approximately 680-donor mean were reportedly shown by an Asian-associated ancestry cluster in a later analysis. A prior analysis recorded that most TCR beta V segments were productive about 90% or about 30% of the time.

PCR used 60 Vbeta primers and 13 Jbeta primers. Clones were read by immunoSEQ multiplex PCR, and TCRdb kept only the in-frame ones, dropping some. The table lists about 88,000 clones, about 90% of them singletons, with about 2.3% in the top ten. Regarding this clone: No antigen is known for it.

Germline V gene data show CDR1 as MDHEN and CDR2 as SYDVKM. The V and J ends lost 5 bases and 10 bases, in that order; junction bases with no gene match: 5. This CDR3 is built from 12 residues. The sequencing sample was made of PBMCs. The receptor comes from a man aged 18 to 30 in good health and CMV-seronegative. The chain recombines TRBV28 with TRBJ2-1; 7 positions match TRBD1. CDR3 sequence (DNA): TGTGCCAGCAGTCTCCTGACAGGGGAGCAGTTCTTC. The encoded protein is CASSLLTGEQFF. The full variable domain, rest sourced from reference TRBV28 and TRBJ2-1, is DVKVTQSSRYLVKRTGEKVFLECVQDMDHENMFWYRQDPGLGLRLIYFSYDVKMKEKGDIPEGYSVSREKKERFSLILESASTNQTSMYLCASSLLTGEQFFGPGTRLTVL.